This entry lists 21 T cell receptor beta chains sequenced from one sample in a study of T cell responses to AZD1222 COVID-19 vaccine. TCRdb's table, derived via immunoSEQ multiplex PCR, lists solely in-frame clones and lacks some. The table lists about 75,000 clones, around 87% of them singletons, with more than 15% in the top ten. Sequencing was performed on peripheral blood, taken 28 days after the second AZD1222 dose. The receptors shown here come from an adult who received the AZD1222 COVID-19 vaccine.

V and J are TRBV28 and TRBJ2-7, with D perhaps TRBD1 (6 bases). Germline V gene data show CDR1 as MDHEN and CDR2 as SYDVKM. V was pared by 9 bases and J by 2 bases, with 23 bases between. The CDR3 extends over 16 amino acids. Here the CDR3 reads CASHSQGTLGTYEQYF. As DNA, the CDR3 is TGTGCCAGTCACTCACAGGGTACTCTCGGGACCTACGAGCAGTACTTC.

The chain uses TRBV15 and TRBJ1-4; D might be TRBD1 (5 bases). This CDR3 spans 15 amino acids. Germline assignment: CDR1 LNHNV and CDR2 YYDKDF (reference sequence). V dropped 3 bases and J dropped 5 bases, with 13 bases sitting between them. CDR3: CATSSGDSQNEKLFF. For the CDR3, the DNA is TGTGCCACCAGCAGTGGAGACAGCCAGAATGAAAAACTGTTTTTT.

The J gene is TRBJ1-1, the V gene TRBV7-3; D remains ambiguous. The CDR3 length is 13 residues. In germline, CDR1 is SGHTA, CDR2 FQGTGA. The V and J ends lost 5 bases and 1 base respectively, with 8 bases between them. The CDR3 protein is CASSQWTNTEAFF. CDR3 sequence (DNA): TGTGCCAGCAGCCAATGGACGAACACTGAAGCTTTCTTT.

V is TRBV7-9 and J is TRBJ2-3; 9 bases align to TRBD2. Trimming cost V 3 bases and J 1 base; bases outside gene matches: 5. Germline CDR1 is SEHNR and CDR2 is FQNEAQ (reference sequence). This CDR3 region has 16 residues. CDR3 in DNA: TGTGCCAGCAGCTTTTTTAGCGGGGGTGGCACAGATACGCAGTATTTT. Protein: CASSFFSGGGTDTQYF.

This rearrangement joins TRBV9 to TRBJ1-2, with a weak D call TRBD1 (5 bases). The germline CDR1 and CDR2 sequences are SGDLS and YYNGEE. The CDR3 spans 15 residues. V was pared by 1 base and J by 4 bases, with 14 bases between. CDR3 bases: TGTGCCAGCAGCGTAATGCCGGGGCCAAGCTATGGCTACACCTTC. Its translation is CASSVMPGPSYGYTF.

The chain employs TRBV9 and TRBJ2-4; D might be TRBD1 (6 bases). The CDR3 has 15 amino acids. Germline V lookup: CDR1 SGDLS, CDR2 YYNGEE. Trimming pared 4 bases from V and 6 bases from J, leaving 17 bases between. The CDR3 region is CASSSTPQQGNIQYF. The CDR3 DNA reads TGTGCCAGCAGCTCAACCCCGCAACAGGGAAACATTCAGTACTTC.

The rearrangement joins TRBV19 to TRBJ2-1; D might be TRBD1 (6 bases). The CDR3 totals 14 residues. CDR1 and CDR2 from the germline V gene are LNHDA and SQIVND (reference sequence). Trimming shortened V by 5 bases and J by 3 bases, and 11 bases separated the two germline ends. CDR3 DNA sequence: TGTGCCAGTAGTGCGGACAGTTTCTACAATGAGCAGTTCTTC. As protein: CASSADSFYNEQFF.

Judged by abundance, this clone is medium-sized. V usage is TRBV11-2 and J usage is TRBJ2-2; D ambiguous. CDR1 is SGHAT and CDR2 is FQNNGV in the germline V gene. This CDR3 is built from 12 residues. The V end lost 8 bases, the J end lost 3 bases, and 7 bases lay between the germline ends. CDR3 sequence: CASPTYTGELFF. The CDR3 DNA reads TGTGCCAGCCCCACCTACACCGGGGAGCTGTTTTTT.

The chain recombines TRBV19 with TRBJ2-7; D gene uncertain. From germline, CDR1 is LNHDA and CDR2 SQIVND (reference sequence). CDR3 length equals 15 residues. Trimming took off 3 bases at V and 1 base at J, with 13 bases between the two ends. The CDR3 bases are TGTGCCAGTAGTATGGCCGGGTCTTCTTCCTACGAGCAGTACTTC. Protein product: CASSMAGSSSYEQYF.

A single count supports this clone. CDR3 sequence: CASSLLAGVTTEAFF. Written as DNA, the CDR3 is TGTGCCAGCAGTTTGCTAGCTGGGGTAACCACTGAAGCTTTCTTT. The genes are TRBV6-2 or TRBV6-3 and TRBJ1-1; no definite D call. The germline V and J ends were trimmed by 4 bases and 4 bases, with 16 bases remaining between them. Germline CDR1 reads MNHEY; CDR2 reads SVGEGT. This CDR3 spans 15 amino acids.

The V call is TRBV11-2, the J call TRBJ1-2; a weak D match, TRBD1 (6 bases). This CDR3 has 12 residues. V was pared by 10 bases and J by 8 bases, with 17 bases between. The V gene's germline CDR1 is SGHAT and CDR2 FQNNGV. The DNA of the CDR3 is TGTGCCACCTTCAAGCCAGGGGAGGGCTACACCTTC. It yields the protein CATFKPGEGYTF. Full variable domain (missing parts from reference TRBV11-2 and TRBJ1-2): EAGVAQSPRYKIIEKRQSVAFWCNPISGHATLYWYQQILGQGPKLLIQFQNNGVVDDSQLPKDRFSAERLKGVDSTLKIQPAKLEDSAVYLCATFKPGEGYTFGSGTRLTVV.

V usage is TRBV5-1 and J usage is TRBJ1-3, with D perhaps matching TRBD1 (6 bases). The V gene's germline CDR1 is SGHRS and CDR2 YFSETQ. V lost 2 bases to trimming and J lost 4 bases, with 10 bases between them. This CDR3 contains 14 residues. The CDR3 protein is CASSFTGIGNTIYF. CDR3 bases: TGCGCCAGCAGCTTTACAGGGATCGGAAACACCATATATTTT. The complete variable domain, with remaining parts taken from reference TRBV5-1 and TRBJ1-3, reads KAGVTQTPRYLIKTRGQQVTLSCSPISGHRSVSWYQQTPGQGLQFLFEYFSETQRNKGNFPGRFSGRQFSNSRSEMNVSTLELGDSALYLCASSFTGIGNTIYFGEGSWLTVV.

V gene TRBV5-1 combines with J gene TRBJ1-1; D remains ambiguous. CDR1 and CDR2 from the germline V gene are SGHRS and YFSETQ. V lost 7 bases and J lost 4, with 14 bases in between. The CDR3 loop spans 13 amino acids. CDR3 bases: TGCGCCAGCTCCTGGGAGGGCGGCACTGAAGCTTTCTTT. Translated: CASSWEGGTEAFF.

The CDR3 protein is CASSALLAVSTDTQYF. The CDR3 DNA is TGTGCCAGCAGTGCCTTACTAGCGGTTAGCACAGATACGCAGTATTTT. V and J are TRBV6-1 and TRBJ2-3; 8 nucleotides agree with TRBD2. The J segment lost 0 bases and the V segment lost 4 bases, leaving 6 bases of the junction unmatched. The CDR3 extends over 16 amino acids. Germline-derived CDR1 and CDR2 are MNHNS and SASEGT.

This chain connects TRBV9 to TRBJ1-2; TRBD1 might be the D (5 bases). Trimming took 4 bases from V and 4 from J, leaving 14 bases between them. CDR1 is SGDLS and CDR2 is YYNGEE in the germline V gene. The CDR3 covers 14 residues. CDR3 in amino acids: CASSQRQGPYGYTF. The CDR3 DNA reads TGTGCCAGCAGCCAACGCCAGGGACCCTATGGCTACACCTTC. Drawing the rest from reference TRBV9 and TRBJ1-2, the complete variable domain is DSGVTQTPKHLITATGQRVTLRCSPRSGDLSVYWYQQSLDQGLQFLIQYYNGEERAKGNILERFSAQQFPDLHSELNLSSLELGDSALYFCASSQRQGPYGYTFGSGTRLTVV.

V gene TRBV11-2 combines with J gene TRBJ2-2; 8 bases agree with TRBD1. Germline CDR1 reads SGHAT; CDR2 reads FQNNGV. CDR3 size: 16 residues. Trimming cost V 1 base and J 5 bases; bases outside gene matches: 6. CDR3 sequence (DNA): TGTGCCAGCAGCTTAGGGCAGGGGGCAGAGACCGGGGAGCTGTTTTTT. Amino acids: CASSLGQGAETGELFF.

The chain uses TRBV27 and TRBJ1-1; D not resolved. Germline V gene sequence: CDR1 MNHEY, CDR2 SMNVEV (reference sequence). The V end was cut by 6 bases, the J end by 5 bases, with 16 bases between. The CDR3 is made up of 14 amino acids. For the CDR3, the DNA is TGTGCCAGCAGACTCGGACCCCTGGGGACTGAAGCTTTCTTT. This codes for CASRLGPLGTEAFF.

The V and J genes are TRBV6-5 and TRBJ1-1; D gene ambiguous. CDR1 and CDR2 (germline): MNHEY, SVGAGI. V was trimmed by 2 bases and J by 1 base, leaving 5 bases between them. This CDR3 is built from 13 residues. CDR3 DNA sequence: TGTGCCAGCAGTTACAACACGAACACTGAAGCTTTCTTT. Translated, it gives CASSYNTNTEAFF.

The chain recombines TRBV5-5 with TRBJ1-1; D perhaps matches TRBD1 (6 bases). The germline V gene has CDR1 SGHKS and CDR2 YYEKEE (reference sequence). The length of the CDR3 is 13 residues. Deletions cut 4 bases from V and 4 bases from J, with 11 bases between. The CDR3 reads CASSRPGATEAFF. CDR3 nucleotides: TGTGCCAGCAGCCGCCCAGGGGCCACTGAAGCTTTCTTT.

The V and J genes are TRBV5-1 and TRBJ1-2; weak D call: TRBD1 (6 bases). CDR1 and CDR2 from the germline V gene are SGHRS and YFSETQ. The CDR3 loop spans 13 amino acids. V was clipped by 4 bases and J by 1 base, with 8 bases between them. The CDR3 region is CASSLQGNYGYTF. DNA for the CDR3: TGCGCCAGCAGCCTACAGGGTAACTATGGCTACACCTTC.

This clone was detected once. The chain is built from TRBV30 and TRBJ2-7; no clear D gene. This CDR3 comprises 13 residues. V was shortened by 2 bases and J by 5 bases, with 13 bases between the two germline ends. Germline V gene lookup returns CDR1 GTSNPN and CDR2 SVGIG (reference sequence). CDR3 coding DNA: TGTGCCTGGAGTTCTCTCCGGGCGAACGAGCAGTACTTC. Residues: CAWSSLRANEQYF. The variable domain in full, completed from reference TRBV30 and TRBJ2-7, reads SQTIHQWPATLVQPVGSPLSLECTVEGTSNPNLYWYRQAAGRGLQLLFYSVGIGQISSEVPQNLSASRPQDRQFILSSKKLLLSDSGFYLCAWSSLRANEQYFGPGTRLTVT.